This TCR beta chain is from a study of identical twins' blood T cells. TCRdb reprocessed the 5' RACE reads via MiXCR and lists one record per CDR3 protein. This sample has hundreds of thousands of distinct CDR3 sequences, with about 28% found just once. Germline V gene sequence: CDR1 SGHRS, CDR2 YFSETQ. This CDR3 comprises 15 residues. The V and J ends lost 5 bases and 3 bases, in that order; junction bases with no gene match: 5. This chain links TRBV5-1 with TRBJ1-5, with 10 bases lining up with TRBD1. The source is a woman aged 18-49 years in good health. Source material: PBMCs. CDR3 DNA: TGCGCCAGCAGACCGGGACAGGGGAACAATCAGCCCCAGCATTTT. Its translation is CASRPGQGNNQPQHF.